What follows are 14 T cell receptor beta chains derived from one specimen sequenced in a study of blood T cell repertoires in COVID-19. Libraries were prepared by immunoSEQ multiplex PCR; TCRdb keeps only in-frame clonotypes and omits some of them. The sample holds about 100,000 clones, less than 90% seen once. Source material: peripheral blood. The receptors were gathered from a man younger than 45 in a cohort sampled during active COVID-19.

J is TRBJ2-7 and V is TRBV6-2 or TRBV6-3; TRBD1 matches 7 bases. V was clipped by 4 bases and J by 0 bases; unmatched bases: 6. The germline CDR1 and CDR2 sequences are MNHEY and SVGEGT. The CDR3 is made up of 15 amino acids. CDR3 protein: CASSSLGQISYEQYF. In nucleotides, the CDR3 is TGTGCCAGCAGTTCCTTGGGACAGATCTCCTACGAGCAGTACTTC.

The V and J genes are TRBV14 and TRBJ2-2; 7 bases are shared with TRBD1. The CDR3 has 16 amino acids. Germline V gene sequence: CDR1 SGHDN, CDR2 FVKESK. The V and J ends lost 3 bases and 2 bases, in that order; junction bases with no gene match: 6. CDR3 nucleotide sequence: TGTGCCAGCAGCCACCTGACAGGGTTTAACACCGGGGAGCTGTTTTTT. Protein: CASSHLTGFNTGELFF.

This clone appeared a single time. This sequence joins TRBV4-2 and TRBJ2-4, with a tentative D call TRBD1 (6 bases). V was trimmed by 3 bases and J by 6 bases, leaving 15 bases between them. The V gene's germline CDR1 is LGHNA and CDR2 YNFKEQ. The CDR3 spans 15 residues. CDR3 nucleotide sequence: TGTGCCAGCAGCCAGGACTCAGGGGCCCCAAACATTCAGTACTTC. The encoded protein is CASSQDSGAPNIQYF.

The chain joins TRBV2 to TRBJ2-7, with 8 bases fitting TRBD2. The length of the CDR3 is 13 residues. Germline V gene sequence: CDR1 SNHLY, CDR2 FYNNEI. Trimming cost V 9 bases and J 1 base; bases outside gene matches: 5. This chain's CDR3 is CASREGLSYEQYF. CDR3 coding DNA: TGTGCCAGTCGGGAGGGGCTTTCCTACGAGCAGTACTTC.

The chain couples TRBV10-1 to TRBJ2-3, with 9 nucleotides matching TRBD2. J gave up 2 bases and V 4 bases, and 10 bases lay outside the gene matches. The CDR3 is made up of 17 amino acids. CDR1 and CDR2 (germline): WNHNN, SYGVQD (reference sequence). This chain's CDR3 is CASSGSLSGGTTDTQYF. The CDR3, as DNA: TGCGCCAGCAGTGGATCCCTCAGCGGGGGGACCACAGATACGCAGTATTTT.

The V and J genes are TRBV16 and TRBJ1-1; 8 bases agree with TRBD1. The CDR3 consists of 17 residues. Trimming cost V 2 bases and J 3 bases; bases outside gene matches: 11. CDR1 KGHSY and CDR2 FQNENV come from the germline V gene. The CDR3 reads CASSQIASGTGHTEAFF. The CDR3 DNA follows: TGTGCCAGCAGCCAAATCGCGTCCGGGACAGGTCACACTGAAGCTTTCTTT.

The gene calls are TRBV5-5 and TRBJ1-1; D is possibly TRBD1 (6 bases). This CDR3 is built from 19 residues. The V end was cut by 4 bases, the J end by 4 bases, with 29 bases between. Germline CDR1 SGHKS, CDR2 YYEKEE (reference sequence). The CDR3 DNA is TGTGCCAGCAGCCTGGCAGTACAGGGCCCCCGCTACCCGGTCACTGAAGCTTTCTTT. Protein: CASSLAVQGPRYPVTEAFF.

V gene TRBV10-3 combines with J gene TRBJ2-5; 11 nucleotides align to TRBD2. With V trimmed by 2 bases and J by 5 bases, 4 bases remained unmatched. In germline, CDR1 is ENHRY, CDR2 SYGVKD. This CDR3 is 15 amino acids long. The CDR3 DNA sequence: TGTGCCATCAGTGAGCTAGCGGGGGGTAGGGAGACCCAGTACTTC. Protein sequence: CAISELAGGRETQYF.

This rearrangement joins TRBV29-1 to TRBJ1-2, with 7 bases lining up with TRBD1. Trimming at V came to 4 bases and at J to 1 base, leaving 12 bases not matched to a gene. The CDR3 totals 16 residues. Germline values: CDR1 SQVTM, CDR2 ANQGSEA. For the CDR3, the DNA is TGCAGCGTTGCTAAATCGACAGGGATAATTAACTATGGCTACACCTTC. This translates into CSVAKSTGIINYGYTF.

This clone was detected once. V is TRBV7-2 and J is TRBJ1-5; 9 bases map to TRBD1. The CDR3 spans 13 residues. Trimming removed 6 bases from V and 7 bases from J; junction bases left unmatched: 4. Germline lookup yields CDR1 SGHTA and CDR2 FQGNSA. The CDR3 sequence: CASSNRGHQPQHF. Here the CDR3 DNA reads TGTGCCAGCAGTAACAGGGGGCACCAGCCCCAGCATTTT.

V usage is TRBV2 and J usage is TRBJ2-5; 12 bases line up with TRBD2. CDR3 size: 15 residues. The V segment lost 5 bases and the J segment 4 bases; nucleotides outside the gene matches: 5. Germline lookup yields CDR1 SNHLY and CDR2 FYNNEI. The CDR3 loop reads CASSPLAGGGETQYF. The CDR3, as DNA: TGTGCCAGCAGTCCACTAGCGGGGGGCGGAGAGACCCAGTACTTC.

As to this clone: The junction and the germline gene differ at one end; a read error may be behind it. The J gene is TRBJ2-1, the V gene TRBV5-6, with TRBD2 matching over 9 bases. Germline V CDR1 and CDR2: SGHDT, YYEEEE. The CDR3 is 15 amino acids. CDR3 amino acids: CASSRAGGPYNEQFF. The CDR3, as DNA: TGTGCCAGCAGCCGTGCGGGGGGGCCCTATAATGAGCAGTTCTTC.

The DNA for the CDR3 is TGTGCCAGCAAGGGTAGCGGGGAGTACAATGAGCAGTTCTTC. Its translation: CASKGSGEYNEQFF. The chain is built from TRBV5-4 and TRBJ2-1; 8 positions match TRBD2. The CDR3 runs 14 residues. V shed 6 bases, J shed 4 bases, and the junction held 6 bases outside the gene matches. Germline CDR1 SGHNT, CDR2 YYREEE (reference sequence). The whole variable domain, remainder taken from reference TRBV5-4 and TRBJ2-1, is ETGVTQSPTHLIKTRGQQVTLRCSSQSGHNTVSWYQQALGQGPQFIFQYYREEENGRGNFPPRFSGLQFPNYSSELNVNALELDDSALYLCASKGSGEYNEQFFGPGTRLTVL.

This rearrangement joins TRBV5-5 to TRBJ1-3; TRBD1 aligns across 8 bases. From germline, CDR1 is SGHKS and CDR2 YYEKEE (reference sequence). The V segment lost 4 bases and the J segment 4 bases; nucleotides outside the gene matches: 4. The CDR3 is 14 amino acids. DNA of the CDR3: TGTGCCAGCAGCCCCGGGACAGGAGGAAACACCATATATTTT. This codes for CASSPGTGGNTIYF.